The source of this T cell receptor beta chain is a study of blood T cells in healthy people across ages. Trimming took 10 bases from V and 0 from J, leaving 12 bases between them. CDR1 and CDR2 from the germline V gene are MDHEN and SYDVKM. The CDR3 contains 14 residues. The sample, roughly 9.5 milliliters of peripheral blood, was drawn from each donor. A sample-barcoded 5' primer and a J-beta primer mix were used in a second PCR of about 6 to 12 cycles. TCRdb re-analysed the 5' RACE reads in MiXCR, keeping a single row per CDR3 protein. The top ten clones hold approximately 7% of a sample with over 1,200,000 distinct CDR3 sequences, approximately 63% of them seen once.

The chain has TRBV28 and TRBJ2-2; no firm D call. The sequence came from a man aged 18 to 29 in good health. The sample consisted of blood. The CDR3 DNA is TGTGCCACCGTGCCACTGACGAACACCGGGGAGCTGTTTTTT. Translating it yields CATVPLTNTGELFF.